The next 25 T cell receptor beta chains were all read from a single sample in a study of metastatic and nonmetastatic thyroid tumors. With MiXCR, TCRdb reprocessed the PCR reads. The sample includes some 13,000 clones, 25% to 35% seen only once; the top ten take roughly 12%. Among the patients, none had received any treatment before thyroid surgery. Material for sequencing was tumor tissue. The receptors shown here come from a female donor with papillary thyroid cancer or a benign thyroid nodule (not recorded which). Some clones in this sample may be carry-over from other donors' samples.

This clone is medium-sized within its sample. The V gene is TRBV6-2 or TRBV6-3, the J gene TRBJ2-1; D is possibly TRBD2 (5 bases). CDR1 and CDR2 (germline): MNHEY, SVGEGT. This CDR3 contains 14 residues. Trimming took off 4 bases at V and 0 bases at J, with 7 bases between the two ends. The CDR3 DNA is TGTGCCAGCAGTTCGGGGAGCTCCTACAATGAGCAGTTCTTC. Encoded protein: CASSSGSSYNEQFF.

The V and J genes are TRBV6-1 and TRBJ2-3, with D hard to call. V lost 7 bases and J 1 base, leaving 9 bases between the germline ends. The CDR3 is 13 amino acids. Germline CDR1 and CDR2: MNHNS and SASEGT. In DNA, the CDR3 is TGTGCCAGCACCTGGAGTGGCACAGATACGCAGTATTTT. Its translation is CASTWSGTDTQYF.

This clone has ten or more counts. V and J are TRBV2 and TRBJ1-1, with a possible D match to TRBD1 (6 bases). V lost 2 bases to trimming and J lost 0 bases, with 25 bases between them. The CDR3 extends over 20 amino acids. The germline CDR1 and CDR2 sequences are SNHLY and FYNNEI. The CDR3 is CASSEPETPTRGQLNTEAFF. CDR3 bases: TGTGCCAGCAGTGAACCCGAGACCCCGACGCGGGGACAACTGAACACTGAAGCTTTCTTT.

This chain links TRBV20-1 with TRBJ2-7, with 8 bases identical to TRBD1. V was clipped by 0 bases and J by 6 bases; unmatched bases: 10. Germline CDR1 DFQATT, CDR2 SNEGSKA (reference sequence). This CDR3 contains 15 residues. The CDR3 DNA sequence: TGCAGTGCTAGAGATACCAGGGGGCGAGTCCTCGAGCAGTACTTC. Translation: CSARDTRGRVLEQYF.

V is TRBV6-1 and J is TRBJ2-7, with 11 bases identical to TRBD2. Looked up from germline, CDR1 is MNHNS and CDR2 is SASEGT. V trimming: 7 bases; J trimming: 2 bases; junction bases outside the gene matches: 4. This CDR3 region has 14 residues. The CDR3 nucleotides are TGTGCCAGCACCAAGACTAGCGGGGCCTACGAGCAGTACTTC. This codes for CASTKTSGAYEQYF.

By frequency in the sample, this clone is medium-sized. Other nucleotide sequences in the sample specify the same CDR3. This chain connects TRBV7-8 to TRBJ1-2, with a possible D match to TRBD1 (5 bases). V lost 1 base and J 6 bases, leaving 6 bases between the germline ends. CDR1 is SGHVS, CDR2 FQNEAQ, per germline. This CDR3 spans 12 amino acids. CDR3 sequence (DNA): TGTGCCAGCAGCTTAGTAGGGGATGGCTACACCTTC. Translating gives CASSLVGDGYTF. The complete variable domain, with remaining parts taken from reference TRBV7-8 and TRBJ1-2, reads GAGVSQSPRYKVAKRGQDVALRCDPISGHVSLFWYQQALGQGPEFLTYFQNEAQLDKSGLPSDRFFAERPEGSVSTLKIQRTQQEDSAVYLCASSLVGDGYTFGSGTRLTVV.

This chain links TRBV6-1 with TRBJ1-3; TRBD1 might be the D (6 bases). Germline V gives CDR1 MNHNS, CDR2 SASEGT. This CDR3 region has 14 residues. V lost 6 bases, J lost 0 bases, and 9 bases lay in between. For the CDR3, the DNA is TGTGCCAGCAGCCGGGACACCTCTGGAAACACCATATATTTT. Protein product: CASSRDTSGNTIYF.

The rearrangement uses TRBV30 and TRBJ1-2; no reliable D call. Germline CDR1 and CDR2: GTSNPN and SVGIG (reference sequence). This CDR3 has 13 amino acids. The germline V and J ends were trimmed by 0 bases and 8 bases, with 13 bases remaining between them. DNA of the CDR3: TGTGCCTGGAGTGTACCCGCGCTGGGGGGCTACACCTTC. Translating it yields CAWSVPALGGYTF.

This clone has ten or more counts. Relative to the germline gene, one junction end is altered; a read error may explain this. Other DNA sequences in the same sample also yield this CDR3. This chain joins TRBV20-1 and TRBJ1-5; 7 bases align to TRBD1. Germline CDR1 is DFQATT and CDR2 is SNEGSKA (reference sequence). This CDR3 is 16 amino acids long. Here the CDR3 reads CSASHPGQLSNQPQHF. CDR3 nucleotide sequence: TGCAGTGCTAGTCACCCGGGACAGTTAAGCAATCAACCCCAGCATTTT.

The chain recombines TRBV7-3 with TRBJ2-1; D uncertain. The germline gives CDR1 SGHTA, CDR2 FQGTGA. V shed 0 bases and J shed 5 bases, with 8 bases lying between them. The CDR3 extends over 14 amino acids. The CDR3 loop reads CASSLTYGDNEQFF. As DNA, the CDR3 is TGTGCCAGCAGCTTAACGTACGGAGACAATGAGCAGTTCTTC.

The sample holds a few counts of this clone. V gene TRBV19 combines with J gene TRBJ2-3, with TRBD2 matching over 7 bases. This CDR3 contains 15 residues. V shed 6 bases and J 2 bases; nucleotides not matched to a gene: 8. CDR1 and CDR2 (germline): LNHDA, SQIVND (reference sequence). DNA of the CDR3: TGTGCCAGTAGAAGTACCGGGAGGACCACAGATACGCAGTATTTT. It yields the protein CASRSTGRTTDTQYF.

The chain couples TRBV6-2 or TRBV6-3 to TRBJ1-1; tentatively, D is TRBD1 (5 bases). CDR1 is MNHEY, CDR2 SVGEGT, per germline. There are 12 residues in the CDR3. Trimming cost V 5 bases and J 7 bases, with 11 bases left between them. The CDR3 DNA reads as TGTGCCAGCAGTCCCGACAGAAGTGAAGCTTTCTTT. Translating gives CASSPDRSEAFF.

Relative to its sample, this clone is large (0.1 to 1%). The chain is built from TRBV6-1 and TRBJ2-1, with 7 positions matching TRBD1. The CDR3 runs to 12 residues. Germline assignment: CDR1 MNHNS and CDR2 SASEGT. V lost 7 bases, J lost 12 bases, and 9 bases stayed unmatched. The CDR3 protein is CASINPGQTQFF. CDR3 DNA sequence: TGTGCCAGCATTAACCCGGGACAGACGCAGTTCTTC.

The chain is built from TRBV6-5 and TRBJ2-1, with 11 nucleotides matching TRBD2. The length of the CDR3 is 17 residues. Trimming removed 1 base from V and 3 bases from J; junction bases left unmatched: 5. Germline V gene sequence: CDR1 MNHEY, CDR2 SVGAGI. CDR3 amino acids: CASSYYRLAGYYNEQFF. DNA of the CDR3: TGTGCCAGCAGTTACTATAGACTAGCGGGGTACTACAATGAGCAGTTCTTC.

By sample share, this clone is medium-sized. The J gene is TRBJ1-5, the V gene TRBV20-1, with D possibly TRBD1 on 5 matching bases. Germline V gene sequence: CDR1 DFQATT, CDR2 SNEGSKA (reference sequence). The CDR3 has 14 amino acids. Trimming removed 0 bases from V and 9 bases from J, with 15 bases in between. The CDR3 region is CSARDRGSTGPQHF. The CDR3 nucleotides read TGCAGTGCTAGAGATAGGGGCTCAACGGGGCCCCAGCATTTT.

In this sample, this clone turned up many times. The chain has TRBV9 and TRBJ2-3; 10 positions agree with TRBD2. In germline, CDR1 is SGDLS, CDR2 YYNGEE. The V gene end was trimmed by 3 bases and the J gene end by 3 bases; junction bases not matched to a gene: 10. The CDR3 contains 17 residues. For the CDR3, the DNA is TGTGCCAGCAGCGCGTCTAGCGGGAGCGGGGTTACAGATACGCAGTATTTT. Amino acids: CASSASSGSGVTDTQYF.

This clone has a count of ten or more. A read error may explain this, as a much larger clone is one base away. The chain recombines TRBV6-5 with TRBJ2-5, with D uncertain. CDR1 and CDR2 from the germline V gene are MNHEY and SVGAGI. The CDR3 runs 15 residues. In DNA, the CDR3 is TGTGCCAGCAGTTACTCGAGAGCAGTCCAAGAGACCCAGGACTTC. Its protein is CASSYSRAVQETQDF.

The sample holds a few counts of this clone. CDR3 coding DNA: TGTGCCAGCAGTGGGACAGCAATTAATTCACCCCTCCACTTT. It is translated as CASSGTAINSPLHF. The genes are TRBV27 and TRBJ1-6, with 7 bases matching TRBD1. V dropped 5 bases and J dropped 6; count of bases not matched to a gene: 4. This CDR3 is 14 amino acids long. CDR1 MNHEY and CDR2 SMNVEV come from the germline V gene (reference sequence).

This clone was observed a few times. The gene calls are TRBV7-8 and TRBJ2-7; 11 bases are shared with TRBD2. With V trimmed by 5 bases and J by 2 bases, 5 bases remained unmatched. From germline, CDR1 is SGHVS and CDR2 FQNEAQ. This CDR3 is 15 amino acids long. For the CDR3, the DNA is TGTGCCAGCAGCCCGGGGACTAGCGGAACCTACGAGCAGTACTTC. Translated: CASSPGTSGTYEQYF.

This clone occurred a few times. The chain has TRBV6-1 and TRBJ1-1; no reliable D call. The ends were cut back, 9 bases at V and 1 base at J, with 6 bases in the middle. This CDR3 is built from 11 residues. The germline CDR1 and CDR2 sequences are MNHNS and SASEGT. The CDR3 nucleotides are TGTGCCAGACCCAGGAACACTGAAGCTTTCTTT. Protein sequence: CARPRNTEAFF.

V is TRBV20-1 and J is TRBJ2-1, with 10 bases aligning to TRBD2. This CDR3 region has 16 residues. The J segment lost 3 bases and the V segment lost 0 bases, leaving 5 bases of the junction unmatched. CDR1 and CDR2 from the germline V gene are DFQATT and SNEGSKA (reference sequence). The chain's CDR3 is CSARDSGRGFYNEQFF. The CDR3, as DNA: TGCAGTGCTAGAGACAGCGGGAGGGGATTCTACAATGAGCAGTTCTTC.

The chain uses TRBV10-3 and TRBJ2-1; TRBD2 agrees at 9 bases. This CDR3 has 19 residues. Germline V gives CDR1 ENHRY, CDR2 SYGVKD. The trim removed 8 bases at V and 2 bases at J, leaving 19 bases unmatched. The CDR3 is CAIGPFASSGMTTYNEQFF. In nucleotides, the CDR3 is TGTGCCATCGGGCCATTTGCTTCTAGCGGGATGACCACCTACAATGAGCAGTTCTTC.

This clone was counted once. This same CDR3 is encoded by further DNA sequences in the sample. The chain recombines TRBV20-1 with TRBJ2-3, with 9 nucleotides matching TRBD2. Germline CDR1 is DFQATT and CDR2 is SNEGSKA (reference sequence). With V trimmed by 1 base and J by 1 base, 15 bases remained unmatched. The CDR3 spans 19 residues. CDR3 coding DNA: TGCAGTGCTAGAGCTGGCAGGCTAGCGGGATCTGTAGGCACAGATACGCAGTATTTT. As protein: CSARAGRLAGSVGTDTQYF.

This clone was observed once. A much larger clone sits a single nucleotide away, making a read error possible. The genes are TRBV15 and TRBJ2-1; 9 bases align to TRBD2. J gave up 1 base and V 7 bases, and 20 bases lay outside the gene matches. The germline V gene encodes CDR1 LNHNV and CDR2 YYDKDF (reference sequence). The CDR3 totals 20 residues. CDR3 coding DNA: TGTGCCACCATCGGAAGCGCCTCTCTAGCGGGAACTCGGTCCTACAATGAGCAGTTCTTC. It codes for CATIGSASLAGTRSYNEQFF.

The V call is TRBV28, the J call TRBJ1-4, with D possibly matching TRBD1 (6 bases). Germline V gives CDR1 MDHEN, CDR2 SYDVKM. The CDR3 loop spans 15 amino acids. V lost 3 bases and J 0 bases, leaving 8 bases between the germline ends. The DNA for the CDR3 is TGTGCCAGCAGTTTTGGACAGTCAACTAATGAAAAACTGTTTTTT. It translates to CASSFGQSTNEKLFF.